The clone carrying this TCR beta chain was seen only once. The target antigen is unknown. The V segment lost 4 bases and the J segment 5 bases; nucleotides outside the gene matches: 4. This CDR3 comprises 14 residues. Germline V gene data show CDR1 as SGHRS and CDR2 as YFSETQ. This sample was taken from a study of T cells after posttransplantation cyclophosphamide. The assay was immunoSEQ multiplex PCR, and TCRdb's table has in-frame clones only and misses some. Counted here are 35,000 to 45,000 clones, over 75% occurring once; the ten biggest clones make up 7.5% to 10%. A marrow graft followed busulfan-fludarabine conditioning, with cyclophosphamide on days +3 and +4. Overall study results and limits: Later post-transplant blood repertoires were often dominated by donor CD8+ memory clones. TRB clonality was highly associated with recipient CMV seropositivity and reactivation. Skin or GI-infiltrating T cells shared few TRB sequences with blood.

The receptor comes from a female patient between 35 and 55 years old who received an allogeneic stem cell transplant from a related donor, was CMV-positive, and had no GVHD. Some T cells may arise from the graft donor. The chain employs TRBV5-1 and TRBJ2-1, with TRBD2 matching over 9 bases. This sample comprised CD4+ T cells sorted from blood, obtained 1903 days after a stem cell transplant with posttransplant cyclophosphamide. The CDR3 reads CASSPGTSHNEQFF. The CDR3 DNA sequence: TGCGCCAGCAGCCCTGGGACTAGCCACAATGAGCAGTTCTTC.